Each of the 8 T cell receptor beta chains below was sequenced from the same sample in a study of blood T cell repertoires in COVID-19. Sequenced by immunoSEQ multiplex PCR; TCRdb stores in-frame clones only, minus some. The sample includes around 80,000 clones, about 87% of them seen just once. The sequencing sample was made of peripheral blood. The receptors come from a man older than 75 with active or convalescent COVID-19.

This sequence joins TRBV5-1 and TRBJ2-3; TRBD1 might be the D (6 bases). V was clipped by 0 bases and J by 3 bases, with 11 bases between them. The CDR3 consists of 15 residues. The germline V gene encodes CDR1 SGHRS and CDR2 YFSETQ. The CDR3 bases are TGCGCCAGCAGCTTGGCCATCACAGGGACAGATACGCAGTATTTT. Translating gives CASSLAITGTDTQYF.

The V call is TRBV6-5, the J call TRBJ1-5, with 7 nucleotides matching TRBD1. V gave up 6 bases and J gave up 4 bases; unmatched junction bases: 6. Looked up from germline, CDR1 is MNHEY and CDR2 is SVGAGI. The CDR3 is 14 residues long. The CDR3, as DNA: TGTGCCAGCAGCGCGGGACAGCTAAATCAGCCCCAGCATTTT. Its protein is CASSAGQLNQPQHF.

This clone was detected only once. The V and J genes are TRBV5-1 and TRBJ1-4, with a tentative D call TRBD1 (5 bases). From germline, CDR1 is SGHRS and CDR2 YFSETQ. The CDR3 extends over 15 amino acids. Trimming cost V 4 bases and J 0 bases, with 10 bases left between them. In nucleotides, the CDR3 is TGCGCCAGCAGCGGGAGGGGAGCAACTAATGAAAAACTGTTTTTT. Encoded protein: CASSGRGATNEKLFF. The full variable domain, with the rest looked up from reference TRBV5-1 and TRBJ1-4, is KAGVTQTPRYLIKTRGQQVTLSCSPISGHRSVSWYQQTPGQGLQFLFEYFSETQRNKGNFPGRFSGRQFSNSRSEMNVSTLELGDSALYLCASSGRGATNEKLFFGSGTQLSVL.

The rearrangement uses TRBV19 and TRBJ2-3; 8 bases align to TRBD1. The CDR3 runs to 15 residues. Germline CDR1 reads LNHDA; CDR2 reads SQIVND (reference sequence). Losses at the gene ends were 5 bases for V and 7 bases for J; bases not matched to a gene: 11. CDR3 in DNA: TGTGCCAGTAGTCCGGGACAGGCTTTTTCAAATACGCAGTATTTT. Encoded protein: CASSPGQAFSNTQYF.

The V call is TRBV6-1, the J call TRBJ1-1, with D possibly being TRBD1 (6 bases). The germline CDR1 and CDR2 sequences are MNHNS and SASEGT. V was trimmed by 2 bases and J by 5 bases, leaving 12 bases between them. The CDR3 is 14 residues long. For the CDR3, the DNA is TGTGCCAGCAGTGAATATGGCAGGGGTACTGAAGCTTTCTTT. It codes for CASSEYGRGTEAFF.

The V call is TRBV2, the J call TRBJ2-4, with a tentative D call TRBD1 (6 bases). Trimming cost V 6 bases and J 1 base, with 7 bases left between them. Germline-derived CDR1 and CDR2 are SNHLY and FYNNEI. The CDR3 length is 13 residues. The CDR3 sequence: CASRQGAKNIQYF. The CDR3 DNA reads TGTGCCAGCAGGCAGGGGGCCAAAAACATTCAGTACTTC.

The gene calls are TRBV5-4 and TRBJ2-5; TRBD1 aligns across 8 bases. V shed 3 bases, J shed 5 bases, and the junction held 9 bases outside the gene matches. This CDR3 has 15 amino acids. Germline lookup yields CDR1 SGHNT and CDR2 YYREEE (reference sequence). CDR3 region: CASSSRTGQRETQYF. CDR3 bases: TGTGCCAGCAGCTCCCGGACAGGGCAACGGGAGACCCAGTACTTC.

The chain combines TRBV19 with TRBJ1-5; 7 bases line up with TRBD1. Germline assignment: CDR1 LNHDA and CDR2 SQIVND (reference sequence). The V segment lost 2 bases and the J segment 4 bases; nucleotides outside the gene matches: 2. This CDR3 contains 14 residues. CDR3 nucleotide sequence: TGTGCCAGTAGTATACGGGACAGAAATCAGCCCCAGCATTTT. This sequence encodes CASSIRDRNQPQHF.